A single sample is the source of the 10 T cell receptor beta chains below, sequenced in a study of CD8+ T cells in alopecia areata. The treatment here: oral pan-JAK inhibitor, 5-10 mg twice daily. RNA, once extracted, was reverse transcribed into cDNA for use as the sequencing template. TCRdb's table, derived via immunoSEQ multiplex PCR, lists solely in-frame clones and lacks some. Of hundreds of thousands of clones detected, around 65% appear once; the ten largest clones hold around 1.2%. The starting material was CD4+ T cells sorted from blood, obtained at week 44, from a patient treated with tofacitinib. The receptors were gathered from a human donor with alopecia areata.

This rearrangement joins TRBV5-1 to TRBJ2-5; 9 bases map to TRBD1. This CDR3 contains 13 residues. Unmatched junction bases numbered 6, after V lost 5 bases and J lost 7 bases. CDR1 SGHRS and CDR2 YFSETQ come from the germline V gene. The CDR3 DNA sequence: TGCGCCAGCAGTTCGCCGGACAGGGGGACCCAGTACTTC. Translating it yields CASSSPDRGTQYF.

V and J are TRBV27 and TRBJ2-2; D uncertain. Deletions cut 4 bases from V and 2 bases from J, with 8 bases between. CDR1 and CDR2 (germline): MNHEY, SMNVEV (reference sequence). This CDR3 comprises 14 residues. The CDR3 here is CASSSLQNTGELFF. In DNA form, the CDR3 reads TGTGCCAGCAGTTCCCTTCAAAACACCGGGGAGCTGTTTTTT.

V gene TRBV19 combines with J gene TRBJ1-2, with D tentatively TRBD1 (6 bases). The CDR3 is made up of 13 amino acids. The V gene's germline CDR1 is LNHDA and CDR2 SQIVND (reference sequence). V gave up 6 bases and J gave up 6 bases, with 14 bases separating them. CDR3 sequence (DNA): TGTGCCAGTAGGGACAGACCAACTGATGGCTACACCTTC. Its translation: CASRDRPTDGYTF.

V is TRBV7-9 and J is TRBJ2-3; 7 bases align to TRBD2. Germline V lookup: CDR1 SEHNR, CDR2 FQNEAQ (reference sequence). The CDR3 has 12 amino acids. The V and J ends lost 2 bases and 11 bases, in that order; junction bases with no gene match: 4. CDR3 in DNA: TGTGCCAGCAGCTTACCCTTAGCGGGGCAGTATTTT. This sequence encodes CASSLPLAGQYF.

The V gene is TRBV29-1, the J gene TRBJ1-2, with a possible D match to TRBD1 (6 bases). The CDR3 contains 11 residues. CDR1 and CDR2 (germline): SQVTM, ANQGSEA. Trimming left V 6 bases short and J 10 bases short, with 15 bases between. This CDR3 reads CSVKKDSFYTF. CDR3 DNA sequence: TGCAGCGTCAAAAAGGACAGTTTCTACACCTTC.

The J gene is TRBJ1-1, the V gene TRBV6-1, with D unclear. The CDR3 runs 11 residues. Germline CDR1 and CDR2: MNHNS and SASEGT. V was pared by 3 bases and J by 8 bases, with 7 bases between. The CDR3 loop reads CASSDRREAFF. The CDR3 DNA follows: TGTGCCAGCAGTGACAGGCGAGAAGCTTTCTTT.

V and J are TRBV2 and TRBJ1-2; D is possibly TRBD1 (5 bases). Germline V lookup: CDR1 SNHLY, CDR2 FYNNEI. The ends were cut back, 4 bases at V and 0 bases at J, with 6 bases in the middle. The CDR3 runs to 13 residues. The CDR3 loop reads CASSVTANYGYTF. CDR3 coding DNA: TGTGCCAGCAGTGTGACAGCTAACTATGGCTACACCTTC.

V is TRBV9 and J is TRBJ1-1; D gene unclear. Germline V gives CDR1 SGDLS, CDR2 YYNGEE. Deletions cut 5 bases from V and 0 bases from J, with 14 bases between. The CDR3 is 15 amino acids. The CDR3 spells CASSRREGMNTEAFF. The CDR3 region has the DNA TGTGCCAGCAGTCGCAGAGAAGGGATGAACACTGAAGCTTTCTTT.

The chain links TRBV27 to TRBJ2-1; TRBD1 agrees at 9 bases. The CDR3 loop spans 14 amino acids. V gave up 5 bases and J gave up 7 bases; unmatched junction bases: 6. The germline gives CDR1 MNHEY, CDR2 SMNVEV (reference sequence). CDR3 sequence: CASSTGQGQNEQFF. CDR3 coding DNA: TGTGCCAGCAGTACCGGACAGGGGCAAAATGAGCAGTTCTTC.

In the case of this clone: Since no conserved phenylalanine or tryptophan closes the CDR3, a read error is the likely cause. V is TRBV28 and J is TRBJ2-7, with D possibly being TRBD1 (6 bases). Germline V lookup: CDR1 MDHEN, CDR2 SYDVKM. V was trimmed by 7 bases and J by 2 bases, leaving 12 bases between them. This CDR3 is 13 amino acids long. The CDR3 coding sequence is TGTGCCAGCAACACAGGGACACCCTACGAGCAGTACTCC. Translated, it gives CASNTGTPYEQYS.